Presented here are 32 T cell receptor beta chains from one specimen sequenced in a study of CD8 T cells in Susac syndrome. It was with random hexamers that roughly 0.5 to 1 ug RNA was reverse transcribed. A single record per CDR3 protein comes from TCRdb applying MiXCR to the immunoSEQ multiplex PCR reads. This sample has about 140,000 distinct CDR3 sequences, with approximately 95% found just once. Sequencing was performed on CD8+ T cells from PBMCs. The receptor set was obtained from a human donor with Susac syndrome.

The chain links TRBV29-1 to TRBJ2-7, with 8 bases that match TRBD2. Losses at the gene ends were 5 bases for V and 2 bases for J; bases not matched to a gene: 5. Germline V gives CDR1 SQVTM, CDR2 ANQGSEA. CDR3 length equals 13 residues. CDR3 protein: CSVTSGTTYEQYF. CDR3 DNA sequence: TGCAGCGTTACTAGCGGAACTACCTACGAGCAGTACTTC.

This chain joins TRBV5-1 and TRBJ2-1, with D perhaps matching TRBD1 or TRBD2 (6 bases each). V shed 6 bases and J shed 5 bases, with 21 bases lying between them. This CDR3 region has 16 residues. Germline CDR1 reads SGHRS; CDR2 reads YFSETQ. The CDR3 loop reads CASIGRGDRVDNEQFF. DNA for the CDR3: TGCGCCAGCATCGGAAGGGGGGATAGGGTAGACAATGAGCAGTTCTTC.

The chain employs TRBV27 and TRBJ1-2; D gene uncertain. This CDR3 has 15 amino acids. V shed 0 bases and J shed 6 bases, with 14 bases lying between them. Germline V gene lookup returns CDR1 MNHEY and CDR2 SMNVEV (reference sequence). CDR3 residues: CASSLSLGKADGYTF. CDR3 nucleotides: TGTGCCAGCAGTTTATCGCTCGGTAAAGCGGATGGCTACACCTTC.

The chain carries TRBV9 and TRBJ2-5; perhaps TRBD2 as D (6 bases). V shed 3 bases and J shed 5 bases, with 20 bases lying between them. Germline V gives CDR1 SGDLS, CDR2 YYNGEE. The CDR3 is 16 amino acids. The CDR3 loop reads CASSGELADTLETQYF. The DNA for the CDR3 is TGTGCCAGCAGCGGGGAACTAGCCGATACGCTTGAGACCCAGTACTTC.

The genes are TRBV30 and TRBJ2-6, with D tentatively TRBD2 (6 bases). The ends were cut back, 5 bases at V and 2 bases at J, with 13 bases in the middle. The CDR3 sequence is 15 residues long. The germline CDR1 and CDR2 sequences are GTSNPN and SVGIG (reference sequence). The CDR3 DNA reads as TGTGCCTGGTTCGGGGGTTTCGCTGGGGCCAACGTCCTGACTTTC. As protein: CAWFGGFAGANVLTF.

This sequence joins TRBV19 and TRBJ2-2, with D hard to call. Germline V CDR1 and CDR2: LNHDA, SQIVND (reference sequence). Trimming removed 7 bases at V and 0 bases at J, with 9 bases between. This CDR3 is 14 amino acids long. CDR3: CASTGWTNTGELFF. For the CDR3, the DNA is TGTGCCAGTACCGGCTGGACGAACACCGGGGAGCTGTTTTTT. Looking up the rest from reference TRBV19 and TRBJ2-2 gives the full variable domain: DGGITQSPKYLFRKEGQNVTLSCEQNLNHDAMYWYRQDPGQGLRLIYYSQIVNDFQKGDIAEGYSVSREKKESFPLTVTSAQKNPTAFYLCASTGWTNTGELFFGEGSRLTVL.

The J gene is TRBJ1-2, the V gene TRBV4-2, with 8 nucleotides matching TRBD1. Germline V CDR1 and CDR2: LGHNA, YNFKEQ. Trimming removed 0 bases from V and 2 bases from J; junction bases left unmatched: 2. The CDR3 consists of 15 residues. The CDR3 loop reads CASSQEDRVNYGYTF. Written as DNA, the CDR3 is TGTGCCAGCAGCCAAGAGGACAGGGTCAACTATGGCTACACCTTC.

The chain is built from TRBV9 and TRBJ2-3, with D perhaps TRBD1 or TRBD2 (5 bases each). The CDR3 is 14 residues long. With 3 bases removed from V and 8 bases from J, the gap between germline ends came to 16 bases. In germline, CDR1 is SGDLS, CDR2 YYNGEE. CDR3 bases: TGTGCCAGCAGCGACGACCGGGACCTATTTACGCAGTATTTT. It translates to CASSDDRDLFTQYF.

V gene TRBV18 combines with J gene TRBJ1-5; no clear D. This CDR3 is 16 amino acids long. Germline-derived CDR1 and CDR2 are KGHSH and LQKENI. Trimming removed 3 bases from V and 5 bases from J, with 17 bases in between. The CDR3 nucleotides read TGTGCCAGCTCACCTTCCCCATGGGAGAGTGATCAGCCCCAGCATTTT. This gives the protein CASSPSPWESDQPQHF.

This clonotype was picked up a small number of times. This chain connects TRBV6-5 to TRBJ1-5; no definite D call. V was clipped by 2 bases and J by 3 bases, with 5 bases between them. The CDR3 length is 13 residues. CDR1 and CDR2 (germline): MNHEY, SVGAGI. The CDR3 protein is CASSYRSNQPQHF. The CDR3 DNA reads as TGTGCCAGCAGTTACAGGTCCAATCAGCCCCAGCATTTT.

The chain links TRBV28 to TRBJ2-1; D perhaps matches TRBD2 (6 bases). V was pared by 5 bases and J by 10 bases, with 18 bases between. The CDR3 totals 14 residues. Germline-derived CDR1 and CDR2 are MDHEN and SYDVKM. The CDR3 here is CASSTDYTGDEQFF. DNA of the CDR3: TGTGCCAGCAGTACGGACTATACTGGGGACGAGCAGTTCTTC. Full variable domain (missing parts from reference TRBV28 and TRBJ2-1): DVKVTQSSRYLVKRTGEKVFLECVQDMDHENMFWYRQDPGLGLRLIYFSYDVKMKEKGDIPEGYSVSREKKERFSLILESASTNQTSMYLCASSTDYTGDEQFFGPGTRLTVL.

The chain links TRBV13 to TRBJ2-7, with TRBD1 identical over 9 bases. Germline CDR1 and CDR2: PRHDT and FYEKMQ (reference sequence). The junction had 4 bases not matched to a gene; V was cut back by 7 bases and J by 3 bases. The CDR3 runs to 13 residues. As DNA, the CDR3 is TGTGCCAGCACCGGGACAGGGAGCTACGAGCAGTACTTC. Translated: CASTGTGSYEQYF.

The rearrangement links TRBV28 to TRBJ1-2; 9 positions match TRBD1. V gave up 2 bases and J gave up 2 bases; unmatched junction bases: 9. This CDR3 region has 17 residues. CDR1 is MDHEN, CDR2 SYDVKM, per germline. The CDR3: CASSLLPGQGINYGYTF. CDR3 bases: TGTGCCAGCAGTTTACTTCCGGGACAGGGAATCAACTATGGCTACACCTTC.

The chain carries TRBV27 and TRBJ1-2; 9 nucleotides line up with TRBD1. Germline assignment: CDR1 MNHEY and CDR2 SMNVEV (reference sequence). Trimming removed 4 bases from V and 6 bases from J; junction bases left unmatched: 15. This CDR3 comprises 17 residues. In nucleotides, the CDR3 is TGTGCCAGCAGTTCATATTTCCGGGACAGGGAGCCTAATGGCTACACCTTC. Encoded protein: CASSSYFRDREPNGYTF.

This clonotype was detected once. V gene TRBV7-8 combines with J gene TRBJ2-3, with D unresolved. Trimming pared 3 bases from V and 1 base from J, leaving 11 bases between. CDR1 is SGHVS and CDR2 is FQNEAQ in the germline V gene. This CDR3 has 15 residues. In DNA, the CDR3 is TGTGCCAGCAGCTTGAGCCCTTCGGGCACAGATACGCAGTATTTT. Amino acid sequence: CASSLSPSGTDTQYF.

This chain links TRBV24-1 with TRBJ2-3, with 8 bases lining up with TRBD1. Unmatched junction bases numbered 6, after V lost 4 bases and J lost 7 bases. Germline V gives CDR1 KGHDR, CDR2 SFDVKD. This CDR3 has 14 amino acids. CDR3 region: CATSDFGQGNTQYF. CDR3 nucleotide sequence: TGTGCCACCAGTGACTTCGGACAGGGCAATACGCAGTATTTT.

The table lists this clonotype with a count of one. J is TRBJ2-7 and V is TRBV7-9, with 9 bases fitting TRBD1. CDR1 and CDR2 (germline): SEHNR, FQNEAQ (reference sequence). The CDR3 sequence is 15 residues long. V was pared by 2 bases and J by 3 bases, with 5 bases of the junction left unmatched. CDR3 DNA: TGTGCCAGCAGCTTATGGACAGGGGATATCTACGAGCAGTACTTC. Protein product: CASSLWTGDIYEQYF.

CDR3 loop: CASSQPTGGFQETQYF. DNA of the CDR3: TGTGCCAGCAGTCAACCGACAGGGGGCTTTCAAGAGACCCAGTACTTC. The chain employs TRBV12-3 or TRBV12-4 and TRBJ2-5; 10 positions match TRBD1. The CDR3 has 16 residues. The V segment lost 5 bases and the J segment 2 bases; nucleotides outside the gene matches: 8.

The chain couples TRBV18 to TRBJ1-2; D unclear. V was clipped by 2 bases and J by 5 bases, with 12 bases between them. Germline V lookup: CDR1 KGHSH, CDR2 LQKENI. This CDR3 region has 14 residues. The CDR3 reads CASSPWVFKYGYTF. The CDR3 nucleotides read TGTGCCAGCTCACCATGGGTGTTTAAGTATGGCTACACCTTC.

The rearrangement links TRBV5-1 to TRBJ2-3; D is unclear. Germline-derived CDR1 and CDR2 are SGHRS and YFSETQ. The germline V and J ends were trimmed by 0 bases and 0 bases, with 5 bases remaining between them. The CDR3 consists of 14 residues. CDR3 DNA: TGCGCCAGCAGCTTGGAGACGAGCACAGATACGCAGTATTTT. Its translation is CASSLETSTDTQYF.

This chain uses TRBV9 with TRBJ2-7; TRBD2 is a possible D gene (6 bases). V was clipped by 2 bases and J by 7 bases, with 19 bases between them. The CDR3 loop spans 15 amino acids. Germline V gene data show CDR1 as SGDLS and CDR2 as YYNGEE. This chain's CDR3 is CASSVSGQGGGEQYF. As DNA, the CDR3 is TGTGCCAGCAGCGTGTCGGGGCAGGGAGGTGGAGAGCAGTACTTC.

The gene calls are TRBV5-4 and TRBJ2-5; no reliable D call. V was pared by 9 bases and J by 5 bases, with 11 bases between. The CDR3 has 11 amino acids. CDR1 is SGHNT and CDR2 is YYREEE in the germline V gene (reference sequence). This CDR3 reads CATDHGETQYF. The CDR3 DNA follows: TGTGCCACCGACCATGGGGAGACCCAGTACTTC.

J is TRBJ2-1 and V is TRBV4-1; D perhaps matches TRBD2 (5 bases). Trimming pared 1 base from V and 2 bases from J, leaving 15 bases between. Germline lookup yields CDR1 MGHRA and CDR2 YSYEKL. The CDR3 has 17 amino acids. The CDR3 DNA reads TGCGCCAGCAGCCAAGTAGAACGGACGGGGACCTACAATGAGCAGTTCTTC. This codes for CASSQVERTGTYNEQFF.

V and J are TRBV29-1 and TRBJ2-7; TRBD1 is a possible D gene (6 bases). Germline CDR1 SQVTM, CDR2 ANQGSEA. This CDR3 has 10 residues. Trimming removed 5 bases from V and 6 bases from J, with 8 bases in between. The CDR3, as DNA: TGCAGCGTTTGGGACACCGAGCAGTACTTC. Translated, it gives CSVWDTEQYF.

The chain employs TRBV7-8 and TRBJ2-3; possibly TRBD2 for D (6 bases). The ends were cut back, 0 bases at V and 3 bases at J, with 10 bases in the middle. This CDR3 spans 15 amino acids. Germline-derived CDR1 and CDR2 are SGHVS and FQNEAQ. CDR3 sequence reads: CASSLARGSTDTQYF. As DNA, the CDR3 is TGTGCCAGCAGCTTAGCGCGGGGAAGTACAGATACGCAGTATTTT.

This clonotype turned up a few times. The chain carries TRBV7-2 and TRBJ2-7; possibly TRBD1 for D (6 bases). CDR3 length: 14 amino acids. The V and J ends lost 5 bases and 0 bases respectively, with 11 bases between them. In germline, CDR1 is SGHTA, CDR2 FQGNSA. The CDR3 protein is CASSPPDSSYEQYF. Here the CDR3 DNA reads TGTGCCAGCAGCCCTCCGGACAGCTCCTACGAGCAGTACTTC. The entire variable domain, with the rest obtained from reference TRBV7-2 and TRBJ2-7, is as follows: GAGVSQSPSNKVTEKGKDVELRCDPISGHTALYWYRQSLGQGLEFLIYFQGNSAPDKSGLPSDRFSAERTGGSVSTLTIQRTQQEDSAVYLCASSPPDSSYEQYFGPGTRLTVT.

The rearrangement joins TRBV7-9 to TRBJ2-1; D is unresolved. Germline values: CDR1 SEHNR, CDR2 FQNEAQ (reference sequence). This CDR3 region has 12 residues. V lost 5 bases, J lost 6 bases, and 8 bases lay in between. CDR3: CASSPNRNEQFF. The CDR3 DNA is TGTGCCAGCAGCCCAAATCGCAATGAGCAGTTCTTC.

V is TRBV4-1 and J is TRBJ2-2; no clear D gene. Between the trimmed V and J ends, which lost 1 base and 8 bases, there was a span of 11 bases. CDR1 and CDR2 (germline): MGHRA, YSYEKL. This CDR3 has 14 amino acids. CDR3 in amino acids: CASSQVVIPGELFF. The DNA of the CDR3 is TGCGCCAGCAGCCAAGTGGTCATTCCGGGGGAGCTGTTTTTT.

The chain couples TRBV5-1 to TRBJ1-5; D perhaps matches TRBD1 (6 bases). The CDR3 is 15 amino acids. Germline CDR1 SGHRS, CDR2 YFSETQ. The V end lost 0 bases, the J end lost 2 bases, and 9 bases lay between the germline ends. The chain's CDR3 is CASSLGGQRNQPQHF. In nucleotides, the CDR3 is TGCGCCAGCAGCTTGGGCGGACAGCGCAATCAGCCCCAGCATTTT.

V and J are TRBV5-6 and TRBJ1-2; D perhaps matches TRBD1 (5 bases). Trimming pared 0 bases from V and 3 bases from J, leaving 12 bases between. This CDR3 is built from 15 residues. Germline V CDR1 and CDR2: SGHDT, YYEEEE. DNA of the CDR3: TGTGCCAGCAGCTTGGGAGGGACGGATTACTATGGCTACACCTTC. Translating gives CASSLGGTDYYGYTF.

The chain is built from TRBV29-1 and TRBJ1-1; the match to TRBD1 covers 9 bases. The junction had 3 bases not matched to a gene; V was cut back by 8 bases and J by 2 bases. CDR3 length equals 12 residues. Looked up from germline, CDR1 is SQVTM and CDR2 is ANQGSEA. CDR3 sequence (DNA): TGCAGCTCGGACAGGGGTAACACTGAAGCTTTCTTT. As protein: CSSDRGNTEAFF.

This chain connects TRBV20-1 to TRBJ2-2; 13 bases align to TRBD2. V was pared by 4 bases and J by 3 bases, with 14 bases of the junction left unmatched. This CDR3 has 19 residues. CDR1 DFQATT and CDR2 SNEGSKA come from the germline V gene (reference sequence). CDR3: CSAMAEAGGLAGYTGELFF. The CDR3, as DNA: TGCAGTGCTATGGCCGAGGCGGGGGGACTAGCGGGATACACCGGGGAGCTGTTTTTT.